This TCR beta chain was recovered during a study of cytomegalovirus exposure and HLA in healthy donors. The wider study: Earlier, 200 million or so T cells were analyzed, and some 120 million unique TCR beta sequences were found among them.

Germline CDR1 is GTSNPN and CDR2 is SVGIG (reference sequence). This CDR3 has 12 amino acids. V was pared by 5 bases and J by 11 bases, with 13 bases between. The PCR employed 60 Vbeta primers together with 13 Jbeta primers. The method was immunoSEQ multiplex PCR; TCRdb's version includes in-frame clones alone and lacks a portion of them. The table counts tens of thousands of clones; over 2% lies in the top ten. Sequencing was done on a sample of PBMCs. This chain links TRBV30 with TRBJ1-6; maybe TRBD1 (6 bases). The sequence derives from a female donor in good health and CMV-seronegative. In DNA form, the CDR3 reads TGTGCCTGGGGTTTGGGGGCGGCACCCCTCCACTTT. Its translation: CAWGLGAAPLHF.